The entry that follows covers one TCR beta chain sequence. These data come from a study of blood T cell repertoires in COVID-19. On the study more broadly: Acute and convalescent COVID-19 specimens originated in the United States, Italy and Spain. Nucleic acid was either cDNA or gDNA, and it came from T cells, B-cell-depleted T cells, or PBMCs.

In the source study's methods: Estimation of nucleated cell counts relied on the amplification of reference gene primers. Data came from immunoSEQ multiplex PCR; TCRdb stores just in-frame clones and leaves some out. V, J and clone size are those of that table, while D and trimming were read from the DNA. The profile covers 130,000 to 150,000 clones, with around 81% appearing a single time and under 3% taken by the ten largest. Sample: peripheral blood. This TCR was recovered from a woman aged 40 to 50 with active or convalescent COVID-19.

CDR3 sequence: CASSQEGGEKLFF. The CDR3, as DNA: TGCGCCAGCAGCCAAGAGGGGGGGGAAAAACTGTTTTTT. The chain is built from TRBV4-3 and TRBJ1-4, with D perhaps matching TRBD1 (5 bases). This CDR3 contains 13 residues. V was pared by 0 bases and J by 8 bases, with 7 bases between. The germline V gene encodes CDR1 LGHNA and CDR2 YSLEER.